A selection of T cell receptor beta chains follows, all from one sample in a study of tumor-infiltrating lymphocytes in primary liver carcinoma. Via MiXCR, TCRdb re-called the multiplex PCR reads, giving one row per CDR3 protein. The top ten hold 8.1% of the sample, which has over 100,000 distinct CDR3 sequences, roughly 75% seen once. Sequences were obtained from tumor-adjacent normal liver tissue. Source of these receptors: a woman in her sixties or seventies with primary liver carcinoma and hepatitis B virus infection. The CDR3 runs from the conserved cysteine through the conserved F or W.

V gene	J gene	CDR3 protein
TRBV13	TRBJ2-5	CASGLSGTGQETQYF
TRBV10-3	.	CAISSTAGIGGTDTQHF
TRBV11-3	TRBJ1-5	CVSNLDLGVAQPQQF
TRBV10-3	TRBJ2-2	CTIRGGGRTGELFF
TRBV5-6	TRBJ1-5	CASSLGWSNQPQHF
TRBV29-1	TRBJ2-2	CSVRGQSTGELLF
TRBV6-5	TRBJ1-2	CASSYFSVSYAAPIIGYGYTF
TRBV11-3	TRBJ2-1	CASSRTTIRQFF
TRBV6-1	TRBJ1-1	CASSEVDSLNIEAFF
TRBV29-1	TRBJ2-1	CSAPGLGAEITKGQFF
TRBV5-8	TRBJ1-5	CASNSLGGGNQSQHF
TRBV6-1	TRBJ2-5	CASSEGGTQETQYF
TRBV12-3/TRBV12-4	TRBJ2-4	CPSRSGRTKNIQYF
TRBV11-3	TRBJ2-1	CANGSRSGLAAYNEQFF
TRBV29-1	TRBJ2-3	CSAGFGQCTDTQYF
TRBV28	TRBJ2-1	CASSLTGTHNEQFF
TRBV11-2	TRBJ2-2	CASSPDPGTSGIGTWELFF
TRBV29-1	TRBJ1-6	CSGNPDKRSSYNPPLHF
TRBV29-1	TRBJ2-1	CSVDRRGGEQFF
TRBV5-1	TRBJ2-1	CASSLDALNNEQFF
TRBV7-3	TRBJ2-1	CASSLNGAGGNEQFF
TRBV2	TRBJ2-2	CACSGEQGNAGELFF
TRBV20-1	TRBJ2-6	CSASGQAGASGANVLTF
TRBV11-2	TRBJ2-1	CASSLTRGVGENEQLF
TRBV10-2	TRBJ2-7	CASSPPTSGRGYELYF
TRBV5-1	TRBJ2-1	CASSLVSGGPYNVQFF
TRBV29-1	TRBJ2-7	CSMTEEITYDDQYF
TRBV12-3/TRBV12-4	TRBJ1-6	CASSPPGTANNSPLHF
TRBV29-1	TRBJ2-1	CSVKRDYYNEQFF
TRBV11-2	TRBJ2-5	CTSSLELVTGGQQETQYF
TRBV6-1	TRBJ2-1	CVSSDYISLPQFF
TRBV11-2	TRBJ2-1	CPSSLGWASRRRSKTYNEQFF
TRBV6-5	TRBJ2-2	CACRLSGTNTGELLF
TRBV29-1	TRBJ1-2	CSVEDLEGLDYGYTF
TRBV13	TRBJ2-2	CASSHRTSGSLPDTGELFF
TRBV11-2	TRBJ2-3	CAGSFGVSGTDTQYF
TRBV5-4	TRBJ1-1	CASSPRTGNTEAIF
TRBV19	TRBJ1-2	CASSSRIRADYGYTF
TRBV7-9	TRBJ2-7	CASSAGPDYEQYF
TRBV6-1	TRBJ2-1	CVSRGLAESQGRQFF
TRBV6-2/TRBV6-3	TRBJ2-1	CASRPPASGSYEQFF
TRBV29-1	TRBJ2-1	CSVQTGRSNEQFF
TRBV29-1	TRBJ2-2	CSVPELTGELFF
TRBV29-1	TRBJ2-1	CSVVGLAAYNEQFF
TRBV5-1	TRBJ2-1	CASSPDVVTGGEQFF
TRBV5-1	TRBJ1-1	CASSQGQGMNTEAFF
TRBV5-6	TRBJ1-6	CASTLDNSPLHF
TRBV11-3	TRBJ2-2	CASNPNPILAGAGELFF
TRBV12-3/TRBV12-4	TRBJ2-2	CASSLGGSAGELFF
TRBV11-2	TRBJ1-3	CASSRTGGDTIYF
TRBV28	TRBJ1-6	CACKGQVNSPLHF
TRBV6-1	TRBJ1-1	CDSSAETGGGTLAFF
TRBV29-1	TRBJ1-5	CRVLGAGSDQPQHF
TRBV6-2/TRBV6-3	TRBJ2-3	CTSLLAGAADTQYF
TRBV12-3/TRBV12-4	TRBJ2-1	CASSYREDNGQFF
TRBV11-2	TRBJ1-6	CASSSDWGSPLHF
TRBV12-3/TRBV12-4	TRBJ1-1	CASSNGKGAFF
TRBV11-2	TRBJ2-2	CASSLVTSGGTGELFF
TRBV13	TRBJ1-2	CASSRKEGVDGYTF